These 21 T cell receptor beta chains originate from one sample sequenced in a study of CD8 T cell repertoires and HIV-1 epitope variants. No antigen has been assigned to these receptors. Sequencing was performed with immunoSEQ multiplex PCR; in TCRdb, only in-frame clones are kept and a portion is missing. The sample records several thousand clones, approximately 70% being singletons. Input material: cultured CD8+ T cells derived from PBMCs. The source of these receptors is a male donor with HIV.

The CDR3 nucleotides are TGTGCCAGCAGCTTAGCTCATGTGAACACTGAAGCTTTCTTT. The encoded protein is CASSLAHVNTEAFF. The rearrangement joins TRBV7-4 to TRBJ1-1; D ambiguous. Germline-derived CDR1 and CDR2 are SGHVT and SQSDAQ. CDR3 length: 14 residues. The V gene lost 0 bases and the J gene lost 0 bases, with 5 bases spanning the gap. Combining the CDR3 with reference TRBV7-4 and TRBJ1-1 gives the whole variable domain GAGVSQSPRYKVAKRGRDVALRCDSISGHVTLYWYRQTLGQGSEVLTYSQSDAQRDKSGRPSGRFSAERPERSVSTLKIQRTEQGDSAVYLCASSLAHVNTEAFFGQGTRLTVV.

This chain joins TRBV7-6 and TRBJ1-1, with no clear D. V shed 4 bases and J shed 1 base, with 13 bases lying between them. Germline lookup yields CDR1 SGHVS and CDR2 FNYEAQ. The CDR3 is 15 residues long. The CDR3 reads CASSSGISGNTEAFF. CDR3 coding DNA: TGTGCCAGCAGCTCGGGCATTTCAGGGAACACTGAAGCTTTCTTT.

The CDR3 loop is CASSYEGTGNGEQYF. The CDR3 DNA sequence: TGTGCCAGCAGTTACGAAGGGACAGGGAATGGGGAGCAGTACTTC. The chain is built from TRBV6-6 and TRBJ2-7; 9 bases agree with TRBD1. The germline CDR1 and CDR2 sequences are MNHNY and SVGAGI (reference sequence). There are 15 residues in the CDR3. The ends lost 2 bases at V and 7 bases at J; junction bases unmatched: 9.

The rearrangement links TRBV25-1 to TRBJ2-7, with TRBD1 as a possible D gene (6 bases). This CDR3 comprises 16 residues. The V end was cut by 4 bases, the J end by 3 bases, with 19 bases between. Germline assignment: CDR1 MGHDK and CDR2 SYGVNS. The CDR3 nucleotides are TGTGCCAGCAGTGGGGGCCCCCAGGGGCTTCTCTACGAGCAGTACTTC. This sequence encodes CASSGGPQGLLYEQYF.

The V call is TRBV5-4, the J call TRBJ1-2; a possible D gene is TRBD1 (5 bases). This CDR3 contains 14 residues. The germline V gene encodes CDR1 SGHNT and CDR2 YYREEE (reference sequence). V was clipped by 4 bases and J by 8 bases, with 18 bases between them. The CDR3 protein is CASSHDGGERGYTF. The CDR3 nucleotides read TGTGCCAGCAGCCACGACGGGGGAGAGAGGGGCTACACCTTC.

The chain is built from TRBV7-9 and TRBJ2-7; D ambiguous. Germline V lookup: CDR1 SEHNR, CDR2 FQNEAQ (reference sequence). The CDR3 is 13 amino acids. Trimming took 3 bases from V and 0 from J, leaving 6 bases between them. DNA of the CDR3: TGTGCCAGCAGCTTCCCGGGCTCCTACGAGCAGTACTTC. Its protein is CASSFPGSYEQYF.

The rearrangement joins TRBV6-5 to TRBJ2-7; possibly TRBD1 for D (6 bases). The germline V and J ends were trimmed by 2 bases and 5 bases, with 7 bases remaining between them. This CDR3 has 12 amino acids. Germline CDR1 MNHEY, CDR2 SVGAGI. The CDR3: CASSYRGNEQYF. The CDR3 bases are TGTGCCAGCAGTTACAGGGGGAACGAGCAGTACTTC.

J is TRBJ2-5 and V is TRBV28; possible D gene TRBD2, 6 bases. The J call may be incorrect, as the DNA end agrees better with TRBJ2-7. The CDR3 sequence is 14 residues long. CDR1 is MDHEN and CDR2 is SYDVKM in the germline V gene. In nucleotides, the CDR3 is TGTGCCAGCAGTTTGAGTGGAGGGACCTACGAGCAGTACTTC. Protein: CASSLSGGTYEQYF.

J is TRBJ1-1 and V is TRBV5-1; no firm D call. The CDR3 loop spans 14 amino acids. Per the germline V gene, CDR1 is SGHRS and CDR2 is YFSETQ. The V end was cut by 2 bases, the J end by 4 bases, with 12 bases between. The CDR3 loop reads CASSFSRASTEAFF. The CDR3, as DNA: TGCGCCAGCAGCTTCTCCCGTGCGAGCACTGAAGCTTTCTTT.

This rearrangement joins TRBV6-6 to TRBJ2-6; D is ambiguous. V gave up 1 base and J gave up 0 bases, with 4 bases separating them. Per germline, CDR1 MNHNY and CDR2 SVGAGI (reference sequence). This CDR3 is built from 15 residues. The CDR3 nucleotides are TGTGCCAGCAGTTACTGGAACTCTGGGGCCAACGTCCTGACTTTC. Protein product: CASSYWNSGANVLTF.

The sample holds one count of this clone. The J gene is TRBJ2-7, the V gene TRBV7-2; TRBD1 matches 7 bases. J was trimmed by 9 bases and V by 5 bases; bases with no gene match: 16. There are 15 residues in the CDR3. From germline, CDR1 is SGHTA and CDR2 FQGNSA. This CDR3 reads CASSEGTAPLNVQYF. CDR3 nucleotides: TGTGCCAGCAGCGAGGGGACAGCCCCTCTAAATGTGCAGTACTTC.

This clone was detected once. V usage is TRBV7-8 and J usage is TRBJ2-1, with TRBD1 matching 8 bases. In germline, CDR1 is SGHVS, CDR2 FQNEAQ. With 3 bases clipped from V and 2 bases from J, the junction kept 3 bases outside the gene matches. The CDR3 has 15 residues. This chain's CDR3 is CASSFDRGTYNEQFF. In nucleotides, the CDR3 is TGTGCCAGCAGCTTCGACAGGGGTACCTACAATGAGCAGTTCTTC. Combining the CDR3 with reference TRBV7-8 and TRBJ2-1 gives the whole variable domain GAGVSQSPRYKVAKRGQDVALRCDPISGHVSLFWYQQALGQGPEFLTYFQNEAQLDKSGLPSDRFFAERPEGSVSTLKIQRTQQEDSAVYLCASSFDRGTYNEQFFGPGTRLTVL.

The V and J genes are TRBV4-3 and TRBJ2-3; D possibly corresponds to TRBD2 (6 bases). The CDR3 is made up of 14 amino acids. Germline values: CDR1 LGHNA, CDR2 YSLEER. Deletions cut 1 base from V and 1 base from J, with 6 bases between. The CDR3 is CASSQGGGTDTQYF. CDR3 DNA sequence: TGCGCCAGCAGCCAAGGCGGGGGCACAGATACGCAGTATTTT.

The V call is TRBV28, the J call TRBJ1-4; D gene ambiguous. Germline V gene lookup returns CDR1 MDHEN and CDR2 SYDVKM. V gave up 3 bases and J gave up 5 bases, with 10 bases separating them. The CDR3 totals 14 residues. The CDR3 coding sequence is TGTGCCAGCAGTTTCGAACAGATGAATGAAAAACTGTTTTTT. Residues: CASSFEQMNEKLFF. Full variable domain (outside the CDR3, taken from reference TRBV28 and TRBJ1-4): DVKVTQSSRYLVKRTGEKVFLECVQDMDHENMFWYRQDPGLGLRLIYFSYDVKMKEKGDIPEGYSVSREKKERFSLILESASTNQTSMYLCASSFEQMNEKLFFGSGTQLSVL.

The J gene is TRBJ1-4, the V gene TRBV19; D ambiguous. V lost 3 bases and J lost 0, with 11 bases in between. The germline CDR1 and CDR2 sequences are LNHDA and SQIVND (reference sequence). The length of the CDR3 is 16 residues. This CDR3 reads CASSISIVATNEKLFF. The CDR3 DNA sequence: TGTGCCAGTAGTATTTCGATCGTTGCAACTAATGAAAAACTGTTTTTT.

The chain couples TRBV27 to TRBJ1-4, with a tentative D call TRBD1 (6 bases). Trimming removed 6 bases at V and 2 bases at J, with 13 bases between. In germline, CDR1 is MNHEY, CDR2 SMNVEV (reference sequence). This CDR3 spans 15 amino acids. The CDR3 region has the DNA TGTGCCAGCAGCGTTCTGGGGGGCACTAATGAAAAACTGTTTTTT. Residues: CASSVLGGTNEKLFF.

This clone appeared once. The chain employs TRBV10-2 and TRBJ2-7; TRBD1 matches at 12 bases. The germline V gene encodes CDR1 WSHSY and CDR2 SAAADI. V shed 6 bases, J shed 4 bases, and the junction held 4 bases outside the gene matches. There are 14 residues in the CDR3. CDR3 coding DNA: TGCGCCAGCAGGCCGGGACAGGGGGCTTACGAGCAGTACTTC. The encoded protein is CASRPGQGAYEQYF.

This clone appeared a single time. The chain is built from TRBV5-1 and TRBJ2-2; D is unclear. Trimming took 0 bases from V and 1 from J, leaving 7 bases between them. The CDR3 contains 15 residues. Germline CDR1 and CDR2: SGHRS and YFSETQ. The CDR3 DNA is TGCGCCAGCAGCTTGGATTTACGGAACACCGGGGAGCTGTTTTTT. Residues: CASSLDLRNTGELFF.

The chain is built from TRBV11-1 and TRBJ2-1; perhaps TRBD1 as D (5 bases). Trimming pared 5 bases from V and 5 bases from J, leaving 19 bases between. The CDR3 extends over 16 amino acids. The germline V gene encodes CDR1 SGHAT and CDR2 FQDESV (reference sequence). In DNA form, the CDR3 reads TGTGCCAGCAGCCTTCGGCGCGGCCCCAGGGACAATGAGCAGTTCTTC. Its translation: CASSLRRGPRDNEQFF. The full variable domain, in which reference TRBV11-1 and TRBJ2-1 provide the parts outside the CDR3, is EAEVAQSPRYKITEKSQAVAFWCDPISGHATLYWYRQILGQGPELLVQFQDESVVDDSQLPKDRFSAERLKGVDSTLKIQPAELGDSAMYLCASSLRRGPRDNEQFFGPGTRLTVL.

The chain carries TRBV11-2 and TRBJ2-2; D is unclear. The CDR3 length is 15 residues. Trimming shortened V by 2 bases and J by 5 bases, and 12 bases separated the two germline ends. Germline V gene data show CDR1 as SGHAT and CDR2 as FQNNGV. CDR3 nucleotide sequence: TGTGCCAGCAGCTTATCCGAGTATGGGACCGGGGAGCTGTTTTTT. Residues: CASSLSEYGTGELFF.

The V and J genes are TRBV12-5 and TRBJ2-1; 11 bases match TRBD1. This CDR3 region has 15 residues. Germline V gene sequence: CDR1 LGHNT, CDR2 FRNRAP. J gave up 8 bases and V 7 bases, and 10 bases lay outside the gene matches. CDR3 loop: CASAVAGQGAYEQFF. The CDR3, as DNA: TGTGCTAGTGCCGTCGCCGGACAGGGGGCTTATGAGCAGTTCTTC.